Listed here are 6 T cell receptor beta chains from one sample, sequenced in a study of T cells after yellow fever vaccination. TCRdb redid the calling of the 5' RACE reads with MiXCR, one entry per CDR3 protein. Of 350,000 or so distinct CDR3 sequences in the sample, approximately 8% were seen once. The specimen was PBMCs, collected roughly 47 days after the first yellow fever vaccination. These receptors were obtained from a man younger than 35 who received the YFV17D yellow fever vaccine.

The CDR3 DNA follows: TGTGCCAGCTCAATCCTAACAGGGGGCGGTGAAGCTTTCTTT. Translated: CASSILTGGGEAFF. J is TRBJ1-1 and V is TRBV18, with 9 positions matching TRBD1. The CDR3 length is 14 residues. The J segment lost 7 bases and the V segment lost 5 bases, leaving 8 bases of the junction unmatched. Germline assignment: CDR1 KGHSH and CDR2 LQKENI.

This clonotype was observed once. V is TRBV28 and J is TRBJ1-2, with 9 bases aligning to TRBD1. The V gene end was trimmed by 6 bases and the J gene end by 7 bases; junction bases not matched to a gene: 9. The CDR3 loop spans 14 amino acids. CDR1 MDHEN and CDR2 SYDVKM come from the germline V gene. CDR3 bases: TGTGCCAGCAGGGGGACAGGGCCGTCGTCTGGCTACACCTTC. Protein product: CASRGTGPSSGYTF.

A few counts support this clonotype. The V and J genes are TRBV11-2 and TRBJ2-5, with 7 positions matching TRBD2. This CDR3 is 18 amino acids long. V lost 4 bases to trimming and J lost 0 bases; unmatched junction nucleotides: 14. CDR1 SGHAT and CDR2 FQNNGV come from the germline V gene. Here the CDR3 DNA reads TGTGCCAGCAGCTACTCCGTGTGGCCTAGCGGAGACCAAGAGACCCAGTACTTC. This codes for CASSYSVWPSGDQETQYF.

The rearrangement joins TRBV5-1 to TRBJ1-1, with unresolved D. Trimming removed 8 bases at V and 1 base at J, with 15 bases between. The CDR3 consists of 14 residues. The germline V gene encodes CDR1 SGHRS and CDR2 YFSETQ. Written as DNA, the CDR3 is TGCGCCAGGGTACGGGTCTTGAAGAACACTGAAGCTTTCTTT. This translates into CARVRVLKNTEAFF.

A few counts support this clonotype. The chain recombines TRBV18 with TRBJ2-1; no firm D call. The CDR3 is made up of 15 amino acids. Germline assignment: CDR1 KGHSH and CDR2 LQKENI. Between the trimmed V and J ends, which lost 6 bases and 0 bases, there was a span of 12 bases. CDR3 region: CASSPDWSSYNEQFF. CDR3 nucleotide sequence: TGTGCCAGCTCGCCAGACTGGAGCTCCTACAATGAGCAGTTCTTC.

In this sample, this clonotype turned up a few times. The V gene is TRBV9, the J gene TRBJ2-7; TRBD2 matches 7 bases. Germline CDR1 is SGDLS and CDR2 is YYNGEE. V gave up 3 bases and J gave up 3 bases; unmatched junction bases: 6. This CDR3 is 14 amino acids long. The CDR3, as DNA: TGTGCCAGCAGCGCGGGAGGCAGGATCTACGAGCAGTACTTC. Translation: CASSAGGRIYEQYF.